This T cell receptor (beta chain) was sequenced in a study of Tregs in tolerant kidney transplant recipients. Related graft donors supplied nonmyeloablative bone marrow transplants, and mixed chimerism was transient. TCRdb's copy holds only in-frame clones and misses some; the assay was immunoSEQ multiplex PCR. The repertoire table contains under 35,000 clones. Study-level points and caveats: Changing PCR primers prevented nucleotide comparison between some patients' samples. In tolerant patients, donor-specific Tregs outgrew total Tregs, suggesting antigen-driven expansion.

The CDR3 runs to 15 residues. The V segment lost 4 bases and the J segment 2 bases; nucleotides outside the gene matches: 5. The V gene's germline CDR1 is MRHNA and CDR2 SNTAGT. As for this clone: Its antigen remains unknown. The read ends 3 residues early relative to the CDR3; the germline J gene fills the gap.

V gene TRBV6-4 combines with J gene TRBJ2-3; 8 bases map to TRBD2. The input for sequencing was CD4+ T cells from blood (PBMCs), taken 24 months after the transplant. This clonotype was obtained from a human patient who received a combined kidney and bone marrow transplant. These T cells may partly come from the graft donor. CDR3 loop: CASSVSGSPTDTQYF. The part of the CDR3 DNA that was read is TGTGCCAGCAGTGTAAGCGGGAGCCCCACAGATACG.